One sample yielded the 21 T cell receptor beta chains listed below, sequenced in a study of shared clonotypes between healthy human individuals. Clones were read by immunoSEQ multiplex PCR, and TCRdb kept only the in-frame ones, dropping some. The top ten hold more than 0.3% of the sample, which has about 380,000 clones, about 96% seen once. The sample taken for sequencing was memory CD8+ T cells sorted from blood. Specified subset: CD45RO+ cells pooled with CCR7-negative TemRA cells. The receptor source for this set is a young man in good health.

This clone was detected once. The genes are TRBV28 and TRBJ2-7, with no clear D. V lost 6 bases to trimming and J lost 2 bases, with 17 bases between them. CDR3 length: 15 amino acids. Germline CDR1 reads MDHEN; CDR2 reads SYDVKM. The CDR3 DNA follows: TGTGCCAGCAGACCCATGAGGCGGCTAACCTACGAGCAGTACTTC. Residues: CASRPMRRLTYEQYF. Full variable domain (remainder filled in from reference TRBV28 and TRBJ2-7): DVKVTQSSRYLVKRTGEKVFLECVQDMDHENMFWYRQDPGLGLRLIYFSYDVKMKEKGDIPEGYSVSREKKERFSLILESASTNQTSMYLCASRPMRRLTYEQYFGPGTRLTVT.

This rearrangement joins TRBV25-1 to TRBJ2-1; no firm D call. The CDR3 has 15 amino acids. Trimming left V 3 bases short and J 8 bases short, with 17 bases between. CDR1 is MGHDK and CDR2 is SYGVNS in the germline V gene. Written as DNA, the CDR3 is TGTGCCAGCAGTGATGTGTCAGCCCATGGCGATGAGCAGTTCTTC. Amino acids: CASSDVSAHGDEQFF.

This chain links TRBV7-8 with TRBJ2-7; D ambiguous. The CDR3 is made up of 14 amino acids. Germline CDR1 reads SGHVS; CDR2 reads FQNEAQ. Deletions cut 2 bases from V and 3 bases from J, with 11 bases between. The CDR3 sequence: CASSLNTRDYEQYF. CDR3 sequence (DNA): TGTGCCAGCAGCTTAAATACTCGAGACTACGAGCAGTACTTC.

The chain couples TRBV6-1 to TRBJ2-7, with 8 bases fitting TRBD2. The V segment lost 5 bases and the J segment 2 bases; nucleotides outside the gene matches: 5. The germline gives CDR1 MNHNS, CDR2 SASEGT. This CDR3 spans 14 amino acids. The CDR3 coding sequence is TGTGCCAGCAGTAGGGGACTAGTCGCCTACGAGCAGTACTTC. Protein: CASSRGLVAYEQYF.

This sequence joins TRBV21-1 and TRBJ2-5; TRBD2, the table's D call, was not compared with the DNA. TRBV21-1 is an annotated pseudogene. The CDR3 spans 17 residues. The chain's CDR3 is CASSKGGTSESQETQYF. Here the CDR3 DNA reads TGTGCCAGCAGCAAAGGGGGGACTAGCGAGAGCCAAGAGACCCAGTACTTC.

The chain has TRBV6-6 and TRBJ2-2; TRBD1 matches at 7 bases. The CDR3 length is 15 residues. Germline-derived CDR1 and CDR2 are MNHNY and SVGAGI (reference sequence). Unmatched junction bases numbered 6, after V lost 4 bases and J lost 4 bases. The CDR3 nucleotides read TGTGCCAGCAGTTCGACAGGGAAGGGCACCGGGGAGCTGTTTTTT. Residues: CASSSTGKGTGELFF.

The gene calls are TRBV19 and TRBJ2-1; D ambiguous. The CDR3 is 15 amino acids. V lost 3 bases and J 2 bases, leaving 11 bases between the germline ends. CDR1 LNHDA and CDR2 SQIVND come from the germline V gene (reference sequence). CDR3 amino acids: CASSISQIPYNEQFF. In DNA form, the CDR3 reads TGTGCCAGTAGTATTTCCCAGATCCCCTACAATGAGCAGTTCTTC.

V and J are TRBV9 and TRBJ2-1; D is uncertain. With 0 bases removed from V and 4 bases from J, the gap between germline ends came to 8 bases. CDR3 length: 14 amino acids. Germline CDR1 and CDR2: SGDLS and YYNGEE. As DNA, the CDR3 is TGTGCCAGCAGCGTAGAGGGTGCGTACAATGAGCAGTTCTTC. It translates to CASSVEGAYNEQFF.

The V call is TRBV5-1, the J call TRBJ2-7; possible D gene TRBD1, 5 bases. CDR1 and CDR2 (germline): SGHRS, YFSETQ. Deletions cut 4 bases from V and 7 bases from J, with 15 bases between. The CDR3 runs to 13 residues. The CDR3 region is CASSVPRVGEQYF. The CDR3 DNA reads TGCGCCAGCAGCGTACCCAGGGTTGGAGAGCAGTACTTC. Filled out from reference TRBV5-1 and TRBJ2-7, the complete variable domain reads KAGVTQTPRYLIKTRGQQVTLSCSPISGHRSVSWYQQTPGQGLQFLFEYFSETQRNKGNFPGRFSGRQFSNSRSEMNVSTLELGDSALYLCASSVPRVGEQYFGPGTRLTVT.

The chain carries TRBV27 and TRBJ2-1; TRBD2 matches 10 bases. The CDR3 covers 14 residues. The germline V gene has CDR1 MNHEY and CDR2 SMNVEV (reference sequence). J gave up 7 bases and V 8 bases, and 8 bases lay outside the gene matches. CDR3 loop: CASREREGRNEQFF. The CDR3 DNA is TGTGCCAGCCGGGAGCGGGAGGGCCGTAATGAGCAGTTCTTC.

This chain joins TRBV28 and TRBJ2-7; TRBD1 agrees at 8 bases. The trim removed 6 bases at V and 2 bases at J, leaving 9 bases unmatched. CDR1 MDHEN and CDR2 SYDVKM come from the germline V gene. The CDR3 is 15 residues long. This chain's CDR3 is CASSLHGTGTYEQYF. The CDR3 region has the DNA TGTGCCAGCAGCCTCCACGGGACAGGTACCTACGAGCAGTACTTC.

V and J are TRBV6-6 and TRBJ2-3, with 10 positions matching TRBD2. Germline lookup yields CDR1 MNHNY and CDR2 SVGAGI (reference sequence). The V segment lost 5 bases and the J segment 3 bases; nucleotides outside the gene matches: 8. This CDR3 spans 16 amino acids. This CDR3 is CASSGASGSKTDTQYF. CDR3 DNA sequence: TGTGCCAGCAGTGGGGCTAGCGGGAGTAAGACAGATACGCAGTATTTT.

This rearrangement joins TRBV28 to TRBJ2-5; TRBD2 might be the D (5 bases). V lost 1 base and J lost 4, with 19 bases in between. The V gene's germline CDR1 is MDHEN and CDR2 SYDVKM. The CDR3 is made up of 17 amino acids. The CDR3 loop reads CASSLYLRVERRETQYF. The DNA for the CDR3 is TGTGCCAGCAGTTTATACCTCCGTGTAGAGCGGCGAGAGACCCAGTACTTC.

CDR3 in amino acids: CASSSGTVGGRSLNEQFF. CDR3 bases: TGTGCCAGCAGCTCGGGGACAGTTGGGGGAAGGAGCCTAAATGAGCAGTTCTTC. This chain joins TRBV5-4 and TRBJ2-1; 7 nucleotides agree with TRBD1. Germline values: CDR1 SGHNT, CDR2 YYREEE (reference sequence). CDR3 length equals 18 residues. J gave up 7 bases and V 3 bases, and 19 bases lay outside the gene matches.

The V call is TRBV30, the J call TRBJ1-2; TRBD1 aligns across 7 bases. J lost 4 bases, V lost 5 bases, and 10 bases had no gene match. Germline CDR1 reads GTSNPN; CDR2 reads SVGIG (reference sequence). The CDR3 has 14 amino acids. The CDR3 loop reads CAWEKGTVSYGYTF. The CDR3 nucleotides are TGTGCCTGGGAAAAGGGGACAGTCAGCTATGGCTACACCTTC.

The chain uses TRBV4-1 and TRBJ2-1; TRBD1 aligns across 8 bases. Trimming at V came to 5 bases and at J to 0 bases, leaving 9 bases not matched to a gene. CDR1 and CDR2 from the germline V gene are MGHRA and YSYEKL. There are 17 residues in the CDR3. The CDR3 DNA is TGCGCCAGCAGCGTAAGACAGGGGCCGAGCTCCTACAATGAGCAGTTCTTC. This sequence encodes CASSVRQGPSSYNEQFF.

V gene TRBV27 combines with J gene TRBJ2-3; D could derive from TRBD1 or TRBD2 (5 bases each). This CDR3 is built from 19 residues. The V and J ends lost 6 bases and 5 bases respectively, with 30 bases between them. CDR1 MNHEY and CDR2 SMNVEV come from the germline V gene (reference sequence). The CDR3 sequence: CASSLHQGTRRSSRDTQYF. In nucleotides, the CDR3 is TGTGCCAGCAGCCTCCACCAAGGGACGCGGAGGTCTAGCCGAGATACGCAGTATTTT.

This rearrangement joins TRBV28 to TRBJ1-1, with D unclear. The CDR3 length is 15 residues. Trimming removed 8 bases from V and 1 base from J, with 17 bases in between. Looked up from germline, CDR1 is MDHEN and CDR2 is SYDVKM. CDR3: CASDRLGNRNTEAFF. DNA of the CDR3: TGTGCCAGCGATCGCCTAGGGAACCGGAACACTGAAGCTTTCTTT.

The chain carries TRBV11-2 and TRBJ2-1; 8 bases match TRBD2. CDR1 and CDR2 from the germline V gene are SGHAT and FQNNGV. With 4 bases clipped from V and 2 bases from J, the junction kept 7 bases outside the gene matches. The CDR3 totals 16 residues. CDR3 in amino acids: CASSSPGGRPYNEQFF. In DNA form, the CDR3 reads TGTGCCAGCAGCTCCCCGGGCGGGAGGCCCTACAATGAGCAGTTCTTC.

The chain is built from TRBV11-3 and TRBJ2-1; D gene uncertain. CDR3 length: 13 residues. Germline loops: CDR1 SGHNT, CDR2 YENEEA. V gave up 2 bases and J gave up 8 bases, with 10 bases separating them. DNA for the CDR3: TGTGCCAGCAGCTTAAATAGTGATGATGAGCAGTTCTTC. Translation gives CASSLNSDDEQFF.

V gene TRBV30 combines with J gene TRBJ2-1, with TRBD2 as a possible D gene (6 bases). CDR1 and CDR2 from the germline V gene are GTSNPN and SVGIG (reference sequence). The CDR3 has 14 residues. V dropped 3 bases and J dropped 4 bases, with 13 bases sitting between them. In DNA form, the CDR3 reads TGTGCCTGGAGCGTTACTAGCCCATACAATGAGCAGTTCTTC. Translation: CAWSVTSPYNEQFF.